A single sample is the source of the 25 T cell receptor beta chains below, sequenced in a study of OX40 agonist ivuxolimab in advanced cancers. The data were produced by immunoSEQ multiplex PCR, yet TCRdb's version contains in-frame clones alone and is incomplete. The sample lists tens of thousands of clones, just under 90% seen once, with 6% in the top ten. The sequencing used CD4+ or CD8+ T cells sorted from blood, collected in a trial of the OX40 agonist ivuxolimab. Receptor source: an adult with an advanced solid tumor such as melanoma, head and neck, liver or kidney cancer.

The sample holds a few counts of this clone. The V gene is TRBV12-5, the J gene TRBJ2-7; unclear D gene. The germline V and J ends were trimmed by 4 bases and 0 bases, with 4 bases remaining between them. Germline V CDR1 and CDR2: LGHNT, FRNRAP. The CDR3 is 12 residues long. The CDR3 DNA sequence: TGTGCTAGTGGTTATTCCTCCTACGAGCAGTACTTC. Translation: CASGYSSYEQYF.

The chain uses TRBV2 and TRBJ1-2; 7 bases are a match to TRBD1. Germline CDR1 SNHLY, CDR2 FYNNEI. V shed 5 bases, J shed 8 bases, and the junction held 11 bases outside the gene matches. CDR3 length equals 14 residues. CDR3 sequence: CASSSGQSMRGYTF. The CDR3 DNA follows: TGTGCCAGCAGTTCGGGACAGTCCATGAGGGGCTACACCTTC. The entire variable domain, with the rest obtained from reference TRBV2 and TRBJ1-2, is as follows: EPEVTQTPSHQVTQMGQEVILRCVPISNHLYFYWYRQILGQKVEFLVSFYNNEISEKSEIFDDQFSVERPDGSNFTLKIRSTKLEDSAMYFCASSSGQSMRGYTFGSGTRLTVV.

The gene calls are TRBV7-2 and TRBJ2-3, with D perhaps matching TRBD2 (7 bases). Germline CDR1 is SGHTA and CDR2 is FQGNSA. The CDR3 runs to 15 residues. Trimming removed 5 bases at V and 0 bases at J, with 12 bases between. The CDR3 loop reads CASSPRGASTDTQYF. Written as DNA, the CDR3 is TGTGCCAGCAGCCCCCGGGGGGCGAGCACAGATACGCAGTATTTT.

The rearrangement uses TRBV10-2 and TRBJ1-4; D might be TRBD1 (6 bases). The CDR3 has 14 residues. Germline CDR1 reads WSHSY; CDR2 reads SAAADI. V was cut by 6 bases and J by 8 bases, with 16 bases left in between. CDR3 sequence (DNA): TGCGCCAGCAGGGGGGCAGGGGAGTACGAAAAACTGTTTTTT. Translation gives CASRGAGEYEKLFF.

This sequence joins TRBV5-6 and TRBJ2-2, with TRBD1 matching 7 bases. The CDR3 is 14 amino acids. Germline V gene data show CDR1 as SGHDT and CDR2 as YYEEEE. After removal of 5 bases from V and 5 bases from J, the junction contained 6 bases not matched to a gene. The CDR3 sequence: CASRETGPTGELFF. CDR3 DNA sequence: TGTGCCAGCAGAGAGACAGGGCCGACCGGGGAGCTGTTTTTT.

On this clone itself: Mismatch with germline at one junction end may stem from a read error. V gene TRBV18 combines with J gene TRBJ2-1; 16 bases are a match to TRBD2. CDR3 size: 13 residues. The germline CDR1 and CDR2 sequences are KGHSH and LQKENI. This chain's CDR3 is CASSGLAGGPPIF. As DNA, the CDR3 is TGTGCCAGCTCGGGACTAGCGGGAGGGCCTCCGATCTTC.

This rearrangement joins TRBV6-5 to TRBJ1-1, with a possible D match to TRBD1 (5 bases). The CDR3 length is 16 residues. Germline values: CDR1 MNHEY, CDR2 SVGAGI. With 3 bases removed from V and 0 bases from J, the gap between germline ends came to 14 bases. Written as DNA, the CDR3 is TGTGCCAGCAGTTATCGGGGGGTAGCAATGAACACTGAAGCTTTCTTT. Translating it yields CASSYRGVAMNTEAFF.

The chain couples TRBV9 to TRBJ2-7, with D unclear. Trimming pared 7 bases from V and 5 bases from J, leaving 13 bases between. This CDR3 region has 12 residues. Per the germline V gene, CDR1 is SGDLS and CDR2 is YYNGEE. CDR3 in DNA: TGTGCCAGCGGACGGACGACCCACGAGCAGTACTTC. It translates to CASGRTTHEQYF.

The chain couples TRBV5-1 to TRBJ1-1; D not certain. Trimming took 3 bases from V and 0 from J, leaving 9 bases between them. This CDR3 region has 14 residues. CDR1 is SGHRS and CDR2 is YFSETQ in the germline V gene. In nucleotides, the CDR3 is TGCGCCAGCAGCTGGAATTCAGTGAACACTGAAGCTTTCTTT. The encoded protein is CASSWNSVNTEAFF.

The genes are TRBV5-1 and TRBJ2-3, with 8 positions matching TRBD1. CDR3 length: 16 residues. Germline V gives CDR1 SGHRS, CDR2 YFSETQ. V dropped 4 bases and J dropped 1; count of bases not matched to a gene: 8. In DNA form, the CDR3 reads TGCGCCAGCAGCCGAGCCGAGACAGGGGGCACAGATACGCAGTATTTT. Encoded protein: CASSRAETGGTDTQYF.

The rearrangement links TRBV28 to TRBJ2-1; the D gene is possibly TRBD1 (6 bases). CDR3 size: 14 residues. Trimming took 5 bases from V and 12 from J, leaving 20 bases between them. Germline lookup yields CDR1 MDHEN and CDR2 SYDVKM. The CDR3 region has the DNA TGTGCCAGCAGTACACAGGGTAGACTAACCCCGCAGTTCTTC. Protein product: CASSTQGRLTPQFF. Variable domain in full (rest from reference TRBV28 and TRBJ2-1): DVKVTQSSRYLVKRTGEKVFLECVQDMDHENMFWYRQDPGLGLRLIYFSYDVKMKEKGDIPEGYSVSREKKERFSLILESASTNQTSMYLCASSTQGRLTPQFFGPGTRLTVL.

The chain uses TRBV7-2 and TRBJ2-3, with 13 bases aligning to TRBD2. V shed 4 bases and J 5 bases; nucleotides not matched to a gene: 12. The germline V gene has CDR1 SGHTA and CDR2 FQGNSA. The CDR3 runs 18 residues. The CDR3 DNA sequence: TGTGCCAGCAGCTACGGGACTAGCGGGACCCGGCGGGGAGATACGCAGTATTTT. Protein product: CASSYGTSGTRRGDTQYF.

The chain uses TRBV18 and TRBJ1-3; tentative D call: TRBD1 (6 bases). Between the trimmed V and J ends, which lost 2 bases and 4 bases, there was a span of 15 bases. From germline, CDR1 is KGHSH and CDR2 LQKENI. This CDR3 is 16 amino acids long. The CDR3 protein is CASSPDVRGPGNTIYF. In DNA, the CDR3 is TGTGCCAGCTCACCAGACGTCCGGGGGCCGGGAAACACCATATATTTT.

Here the CDR3 reads CASSIRVGGEAFF. CDR3 nucleotide sequence: TGTGCCAGTAGTATAAGGGTCGGGGGAGAAGCTTTCTTT. The rearrangement uses TRBV19 and TRBJ1-1; maybe TRBD1 (5 bases). CDR1 is LNHDA and CDR2 is SQIVND in the germline V gene (reference sequence). Trimming took off 2 bases at V and 8 bases at J, with 12 bases between the two ends. The length of the CDR3 is 13 residues.

V is TRBV9 and J is TRBJ2-5; TRBD2 matches 7 bases. V was pared by 5 bases and J by 4 bases, with 5 bases of the junction left unmatched. This CDR3 spans 13 amino acids. Germline CDR1 reads SGDLS; CDR2 reads YYNGEE. The DNA for the CDR3 is TGTGCCAGCAGTTTGAGCGGGACAGAGACCCAGTACTTC. It codes for CASSLSGTETQYF.

The chain combines TRBV6-6 with TRBJ2-7; possibly TRBD1 for D (5 bases). Germline V lookup: CDR1 MNHNY, CDR2 SVGAGI (reference sequence). This CDR3 has 12 residues. V gave up 4 bases and J gave up 3 bases, with 7 bases separating them. CDR3 coding DNA: TGTGCCAGCAGTTCCAGGGACTACGAGCAGTACTTC. Its protein product is CASSSRDYEQYF.

This clone occurred once. The V call is TRBV27, the J call TRBJ2-3; 7 bases match TRBD2. The V gene's germline CDR1 is MNHEY and CDR2 SMNVEV (reference sequence). This CDR3 comprises 14 residues. J was trimmed by 4 bases and V by 3 bases; bases with no gene match: 4. The CDR3 is CASSFTSVADTQYF. DNA of the CDR3: TGTGCCAGCAGTTTTACTAGCGTCGCAGATACGCAGTATTTT.

The chain links TRBV7-3 to TRBJ2-5; D is perhaps TRBD2 (6 bases). Trimming shortened V by 1 base and J by 2 bases, and 8 bases separated the two germline ends. Germline V gene data show CDR1 as SGHTA and CDR2 as FQGTGA. The CDR3 is 14 residues long. The chain's CDR3 is CASSLNAGQETQYF. DNA of the CDR3: TGTGCCAGCAGCTTAAATGCGGGGCAAGAGACCCAGTACTTC.

This clone was detected only once. This chain joins TRBV19 and TRBJ1-4; no definite D call. Germline V gene lookup returns CDR1 LNHDA and CDR2 SQIVND (reference sequence). The CDR3 extends over 11 amino acids. Between the trimmed V and J ends, which lost 4 bases and 8 bases, there was a span of 5 bases. The CDR3 loop is CASSTREKLFF. The CDR3 bases are TGTGCCAGTAGTACTCGGGAAAAACTGTTTTTT.

This chain connects TRBV6-5 to TRBJ1-1; D uncertain. The CDR3 sequence is 14 residues long. CDR1 is MNHEY, CDR2 SVGAGI, per germline. V lost 0 bases and J 11 bases, leaving 16 bases between the germline ends. CDR3 region: CASSYSAGMSGAFF. The CDR3 nucleotides are TGTGCCAGCAGTTACTCGGCTGGGATGAGCGGTGCTTTCTTT.

The rearrangement links TRBV18 to TRBJ2-7, with 7 bases aligning to TRBD2. The CDR3 runs 16 residues. Germline V CDR1 and CDR2: KGHSH, LQKENI. The J segment lost 0 bases and the V segment lost 4 bases, leaving 9 bases of the junction unmatched. CDR3 in amino acids: CASSLTRGGSSYEQYF. CDR3 DNA: TGTGCCAGCTCACTCACTCGGGGCGGGAGCTCCTACGAGCAGTACTTC. Variable domain in full (rest from reference TRBV18 and TRBJ2-7): NAGVMQNPRHLVRRRGQEARLRCSPMKGHSHVYWYRQLPEEGLKFMVYLQKENIIDESGMPKERFSAEFPKEGPSILRIQQVVRGDSAAYFCASSLTRGGSSYEQYFGPGTRLTVT.

The V gene is TRBV28, the J gene TRBJ2-3, with 7 bases lining up with TRBD1. CDR1 and CDR2 (germline): MDHEN, SYDVKM. Losses at the gene ends were 6 bases for V and 2 bases for J; bases not matched to a gene: 11. This CDR3 is 16 amino acids long. The CDR3 loop is CASSKYRGRYTDTQYF. The CDR3 bases are TGTGCCAGCAGCAAATACAGGGGCCGTTACACAGATACGCAGTATTTT.

In its sample, this clone was seen a few times. This rearrangement joins TRBV27 to TRBJ1-1; D possibly corresponds to TRBD1 (5 bases). This CDR3 comprises 12 residues. Germline V gene sequence: CDR1 MNHEY, CDR2 SMNVEV (reference sequence). V was clipped by 5 bases and J by 6 bases, with 10 bases between them. The CDR3 here is CASSPQGAEAFF. The CDR3 bases are TGTGCCAGCAGTCCCCAGGGAGCTGAAGCTTTCTTT.

The chain recombines TRBV19 with TRBJ2-2, with D possibly TRBD2 on 5 matching bases. Per the germline V gene, CDR1 is LNHDA and CDR2 is SQIVND (reference sequence). V was cut by 9 bases and J by 1 base, with 12 bases left in between. The CDR3 is 14 amino acids. The CDR3 region is CASDSGVNTGELFF. The CDR3 DNA reads TGTGCCAGCGACTCCGGGGTGAACACCGGGGAGCTGTTTTTT.

This clone was counted a few times. V usage is TRBV7-9 and J usage is TRBJ2-1; 7 nucleotides line up with TRBD2. This CDR3 has 15 residues. Trimming at V came to 6 bases and at J to 0 bases, leaving 5 bases not matched to a gene. The germline V gene encodes CDR1 SEHNR and CDR2 FQNEAQ (reference sequence). The CDR3 sequence is CASSARDYSYNEQFF. CDR3 in DNA: TGTGCCAGCAGTGCCAGGGACTACTCCTACAATGAGCAGTTCTTC.